This T cell receptor beta chain emerged from a study of monozygotic twins with inflammatory bowel disease. The CDR3 is 14 residues long. Germline CDR1 reads SGHTA; CDR2 reads FQGNSA. In eight separate reactions per sample, cDNA was generated. TCRdb reprocessed the 5' RACE reads and keeps a single row for each CDR3 protein, giving no DNA. Its clone listing holds about 300,000 distinct CDR3 sequences. Whole-study results and caveats: Fewer shared clonotypes with others were found in IBD patients than in healthy twins, especially with disease activity.

Concerning this clonotype itself: What it binds is not known.

Source material: blood. The receptor comes from a human donor with ulcerative colitis or Crohn's disease, or a healthy co-twin of an affected twin (not recorded which). This chain links TRBV7-2 with TRBJ2-5; TCRdb outputs TRBD1, but without DNA this stays unchecked. The CDR3: CASSATGRGETQYF.